The rows below give T cell receptor beta chains drawn from one sample of a study of siplizumab effects on memory and regulatory T cells. The table came from immunoSEQ multiplex PCR; TCRdb's copy has only in-frame clones and leaves some out. The sample carries roughly 93,000 clones, roughly 94% recorded once. Sample: non-Treg CD4+ T cells sorted from blood. The receptors were sampled from a human donor in good health. Both conserved end residues are trimmed from each CDR3. Each record gives: J gene, V gene, D gene, CDR3 protein. The D gene is left open where the match is weak.

j_call: TRBJ1-1
v_call: TRBV29-1
d_call: NA
cdr3_aa: SVAGIYTNTEAF

j_call: TRBJ1-1
v_call: TRBV10-1
d_call: NA
cdr3_aa: ASSDPGSYGAF

j_call: TRBJ2-2
v_call: TRBV27
d_call: NA
cdr3_aa: ASTRGRVNTGELF

j_call: TRBJ2-2
v_call: TRBV2
d_call: TRBD1
cdr3_aa: ASSERDRATGELF

j_call: TRBJ2-2
v_call: TRBV28
d_call: TRBD2
cdr3_aa: ASSKTRTSGRANTGELF

j_call: TRBJ1-1
v_call: TRBV10-1
d_call: NA
cdr3_aa: ASSESTPGPNTEAF

j_call: TRBJ2-3
v_call: TRBV5-4
d_call: NA
cdr3_aa: ASRQGEFSPDTQY

j_call: TRBJ1-1
v_call: TRBV7-8
d_call: NA
cdr3_aa: ASSLFSGTGQSEAF

j_call: TRBJ2-1
v_call: TRBV28
d_call: TRBD1
cdr3_aa: ASSLWDRYNEQF

j_call: TRBJ1-5
v_call: TRBV7-2
d_call: TRBD1
cdr3_aa: ASSMAGTGSNQPQH

j_call: TRBJ1-2
v_call: TRBV28
d_call: NA
cdr3_aa: ASRQDYGYT

j_call: TRBJ2-7
v_call: TRBV28
d_call: NA
cdr3_aa: ASSLSNYEQY

j_call: TRBJ2-7
v_call: TRBV27
d_call: NA
cdr3_aa: ASSFGESSSEQY

j_call: TRBJ2-5
v_call: TRBV5-1
d_call: TRBD2
cdr3_aa: ASSFGSGIASETQY

j_call: TRBJ2-7
v_call: TRBV9
d_call: NA
cdr3_aa: ASSVGSGQGRSYEQY

j_call: TRBJ1-5
v_call: TRBV30
d_call: NA
cdr3_aa: AWTQRSSNQPQH

j_call: TRBJ2-7
v_call: TRBV6-5
d_call: TRBD1
cdr3_aa: ASSYSRDRGNEQY

j_call: TRBJ2-6
v_call: TRBV5-5
d_call: NA
cdr3_aa: ASSLDLAGANVLT

j_call: TRBJ1-1
v_call: TRBV28
d_call: NA
cdr3_aa: ASSRGGTEAF

j_call: TRBJ2-1
v_call: TRBV29-1
d_call: TRBD2
cdr3_aa: SVEDRTSGNNEQF

j_call: TRBJ2-6
v_call: TRBV19
d_call: NA
cdr3_aa: ASSITHSGANVLT

j_call: TRBJ1-1
v_call: TRBV27
d_call: TRBD1
cdr3_aa: ASSLQAGTGVGTEAF

j_call: TRBJ1-1
v_call: TRBV9
d_call: NA
cdr3_aa: ASSPSGAFHEAF

j_call: TRBJ2-7
v_call: TRBV7-3
d_call: TRBD1
cdr3_aa: ASSFGGTGRDEQY

j_call: TRBJ2-1
v_call: TRBV2
d_call: TRBD2
cdr3_aa: ASSDVGLAGDEQF

j_call: TRBJ1-4
v_call: TRBV11-2
d_call: NA
cdr3_aa: ASSTRTANEKLF

j_call: TRBJ1-5
v_call: TRBV28
d_call: NA
cdr3_aa: ASRGRTPLVEPQH

j_call: TRBJ2-1
v_call: TRBV9
d_call: TRBD1
cdr3_aa: ASSVGQGWDEQF

j_call: TRBJ2-7
v_call: TRBV4-2
d_call: NA
cdr3_aa: ASSQAELLSYEQY

j_call: TRBJ1-1
v_call: TRBV6-5
d_call: TRBD1
cdr3_aa: ASSPGTGNTEAF

j_call: TRBJ2-7
v_call: TRBV14
d_call: NA
cdr3_aa: ASSQWDQPYEQY

j_call: TRBJ2-7
v_call: TRBV10-2
d_call: TRBD1
cdr3_aa: ASSDQGQGPYEQY

j_call: TRBJ2-1
v_call: TRBV28
d_call: NA
cdr3_aa: ASSFGGSYNEQF

j_call: TRBJ1-5
v_call: TRBV6-1
d_call: TRBD1
cdr3_aa: ASSIGGDQPQH

j_call: TRBJ2-3
v_call: TRBV20-1
d_call: NA
cdr3_aa: SASGHTQY

j_call: TRBJ2-1
v_call: TRBV5-1
d_call: NA
cdr3_aa: ASSLEPNNEQF

j_call: TRBJ2-7
v_call: TRBV29-1
d_call: NA
cdr3_aa: SVVSYEQY

j_call: TRBJ2-1
v_call: TRBV18
d_call: NA
cdr3_aa: ASSLYNNRGGPTYNEQF

j_call: TRBJ1-6
v_call: TRBV19
d_call: NA
cdr3_aa: ASSPQGSRQKNSPLH

j_call: TRBJ1-2
v_call: TRBV28
d_call: NA
cdr3_aa: ASRVTGTALGYT

j_call: TRBJ1-2
v_call: TRBV28
d_call: NA
cdr3_aa: ASSWNEGVDGYT

j_call: TRBJ2-1
v_call: TRBV28
d_call: NA
cdr3_aa: ASARGASSSYNEQF

j_call: TRBJ2-7
v_call: TRBV21-1
d_call: NA
cdr3_aa: ASSKGADKSMPSYEQY

j_call: TRBJ1-1
v_call: TRBV11-3
d_call: NA
cdr3_aa: ASSENGGVTEAF

j_call: TRBJ1-2
v_call: TRBV5-5
d_call: NA
cdr3_aa: ASSFNDYGYT

j_call: TRBJ2-1
v_call: TRBV5-1
d_call: NA
cdr3_aa: ASSAGNGYGNEQF

j_call: TRBJ1-1
v_call: TRBV7-9
d_call: NA
cdr3_aa: ASSSQGNTEAF

j_call: TRBJ1-2
v_call: TRBV13
d_call: TRBD1
cdr3_aa: ASSLDRQGSGGYT

j_call: TRBJ2-1
v_call: TRBV2
d_call: NA
cdr3_aa: ASSGLSKGMHGQF

j_call: TRBJ1-2
v_call: TRBV6-5
d_call: NA
cdr3_aa: ASSLEGNYGYT

j_call: TRBJ1-1
v_call: TRBV25-1
d_call: TRBD1
cdr3_aa: ASSDLGTGFKNTEAF

j_call: TRBJ1-2
v_call: TRBV5-4
d_call: NA
cdr3_aa: ASSSGTYYGYT

j_call: TRBJ1-6
v_call: TRBV5-1
d_call: TRBD1
cdr3_aa: ASTPGQEDSPLH

j_call: TRBJ2-5
v_call: TRBV7-9
d_call: TRBD2
cdr3_aa: ASSRLAGGSGSETQY

j_call: TRBJ2-1
v_call: TRBV5-6
d_call: NA
cdr3_aa: ASSYRGSNEQF

j_call: TRBJ2-1
v_call: TRBV28
d_call: NA
cdr3_aa: AIQQISGEQF

j_call: TRBJ2-7
v_call: TRBV18
d_call: NA
cdr3_aa: ASSPDSHSYEQY

j_call: TRBJ2-7
v_call: TRBV5-4
d_call: TRBD1
cdr3_aa: ASSGRTGTVYEQY